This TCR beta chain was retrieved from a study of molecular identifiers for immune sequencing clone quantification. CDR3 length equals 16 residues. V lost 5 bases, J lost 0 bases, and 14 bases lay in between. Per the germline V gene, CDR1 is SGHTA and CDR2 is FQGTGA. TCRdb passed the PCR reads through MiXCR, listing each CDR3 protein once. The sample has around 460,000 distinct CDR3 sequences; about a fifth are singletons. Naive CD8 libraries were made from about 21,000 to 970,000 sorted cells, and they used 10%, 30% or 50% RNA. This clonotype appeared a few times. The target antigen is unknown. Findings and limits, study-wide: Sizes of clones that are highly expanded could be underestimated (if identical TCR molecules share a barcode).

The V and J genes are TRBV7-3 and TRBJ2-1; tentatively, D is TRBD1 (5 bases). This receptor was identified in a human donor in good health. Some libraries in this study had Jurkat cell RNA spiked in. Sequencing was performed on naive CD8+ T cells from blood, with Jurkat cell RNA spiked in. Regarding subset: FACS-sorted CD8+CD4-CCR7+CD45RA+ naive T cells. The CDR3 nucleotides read TGTGCCAGCAGCCCGCAGGGCGGCAGCTCCTACAATGAGCAGTTCTTC. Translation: CASSPQGGSSYNEQFF.